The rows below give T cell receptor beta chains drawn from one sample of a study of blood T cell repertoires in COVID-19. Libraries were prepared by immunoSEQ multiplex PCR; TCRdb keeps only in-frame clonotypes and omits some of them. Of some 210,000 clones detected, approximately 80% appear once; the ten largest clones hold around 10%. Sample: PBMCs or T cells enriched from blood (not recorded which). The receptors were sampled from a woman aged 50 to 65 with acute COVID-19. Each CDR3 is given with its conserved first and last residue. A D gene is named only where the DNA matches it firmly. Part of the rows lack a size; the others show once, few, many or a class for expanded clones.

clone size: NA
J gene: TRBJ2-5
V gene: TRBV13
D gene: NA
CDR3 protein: CASSLRLGQQETQYF
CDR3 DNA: TGTGCCAGCAGCTTGCGACTCGGACAGCAAGAGACCCAGTACTTC

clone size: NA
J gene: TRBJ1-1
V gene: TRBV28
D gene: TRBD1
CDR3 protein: CASSSWAGTGIFGSVDTEAFF
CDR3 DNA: TGTGCCAGCAGTTCATGGGCCGGGACAGGGATTTTCGGGTCTGTGGACACTGAAGCTTTCTTT

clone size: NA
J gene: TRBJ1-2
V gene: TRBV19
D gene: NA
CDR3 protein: CASIITTGSNYGYTF
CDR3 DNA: TGTGCCAGTATCATAACCACGGGGAGTAACTATGGCTACACCTTC

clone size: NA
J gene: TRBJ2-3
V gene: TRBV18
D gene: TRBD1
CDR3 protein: CASSPGQGADTQYF
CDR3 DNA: TGTGCCAGCTCACCAGGACAGGGCGCAGATACGCAGTATTTT

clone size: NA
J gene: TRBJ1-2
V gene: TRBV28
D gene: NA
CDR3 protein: CASSPYNYGYTF
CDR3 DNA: TGTGCCAGCAGTCCCTATAACTATGGCTACACCTTC

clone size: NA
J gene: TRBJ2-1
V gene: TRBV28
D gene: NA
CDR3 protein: CASTGLGAGGNEQFF
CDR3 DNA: TGTGCCAGCACCGGCCTTGGGGCCGGGGGAAATGAGCAGTTCTTC

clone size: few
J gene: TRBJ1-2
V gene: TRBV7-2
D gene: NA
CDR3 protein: CASTPDSLKGYTF
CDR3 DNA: TGTGCCAGCACCCCCGACAGTTTGAAGGGCTACACCTTC

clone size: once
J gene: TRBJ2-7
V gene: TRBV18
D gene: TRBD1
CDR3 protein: CASSPIDQQGNSEQYF
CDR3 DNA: TGTGCCAGCTCACCAATCGACCAACAGGGGAACTCCGAGCAGTACTTC

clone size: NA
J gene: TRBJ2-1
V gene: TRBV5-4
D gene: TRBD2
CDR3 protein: CASSPSSLAGSEEQFF
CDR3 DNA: TGTGCCAGCAGCCCTTCGTCGCTAGCGGGATCGGAGGAGCAGTTCTTC

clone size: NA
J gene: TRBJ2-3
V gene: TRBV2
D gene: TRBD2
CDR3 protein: CASRGLAGTPSTDTQYF
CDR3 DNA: TGTGCCAGCAGGGGACTAGCGGGAACCCCTAGCACAGATACGCAGTATTTT

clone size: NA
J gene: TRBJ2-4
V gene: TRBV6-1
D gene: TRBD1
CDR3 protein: CASSDSTTGTAKNIQYF
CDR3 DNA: TGTGCCAGCAGTGATTCTACGACAGGGACGGCCAAAAACATTCAGTACTTC

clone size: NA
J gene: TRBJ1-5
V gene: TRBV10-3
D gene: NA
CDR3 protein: CAMGGGNQPQHF
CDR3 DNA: TGTGCCATGGGCGGGGGCAATCAGCCCCAGCATTTT

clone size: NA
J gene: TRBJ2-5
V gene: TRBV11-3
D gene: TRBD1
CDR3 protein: CASSPDRDAQYF
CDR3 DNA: TGTGCCAGCAGCCCGGACAGGGACGCCCAGTACTTC

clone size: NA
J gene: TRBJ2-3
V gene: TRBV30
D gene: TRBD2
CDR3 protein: CAGWTSGSPDTQYF
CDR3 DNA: TGTGCCGGATGGACTAGCGGAAGCCCAGATACGCAGTATTTT

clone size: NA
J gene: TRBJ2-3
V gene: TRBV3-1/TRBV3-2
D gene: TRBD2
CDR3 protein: CASSQSGGAGTDTQYF
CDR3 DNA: TGTGCCAGCAGCCAGAGCGGGGGGGCCGGGACAGATACGCAGTATTTT

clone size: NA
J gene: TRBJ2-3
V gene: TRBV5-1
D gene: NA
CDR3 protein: CASSLGGPADTQYF
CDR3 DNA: TGCGCCAGCAGCCTAGGAGGGCCAGCAGATACGCAGTATTTT

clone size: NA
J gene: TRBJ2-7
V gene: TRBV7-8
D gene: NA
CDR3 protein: CASSPPGQSYEQYF
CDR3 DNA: TGTGCCAGCAGCCCCCCCGGACAGAGCTACGAGCAGTACTTC

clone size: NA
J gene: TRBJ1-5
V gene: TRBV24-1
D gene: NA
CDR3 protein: CATSPTAGGNQPQHF
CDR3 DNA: TGTGCCACCAGCCCTACCGCGGGAGGTAATCAGCCCCAGCATTTT

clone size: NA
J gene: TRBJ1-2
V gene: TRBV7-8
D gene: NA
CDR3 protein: CASSLGPPGINYGYTF
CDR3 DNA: TGTGCCAGCAGCTTAGGCCCCCCCGGGATAAATTATGGCTACACCTTC

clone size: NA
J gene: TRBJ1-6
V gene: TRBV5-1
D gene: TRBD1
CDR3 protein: CASSLTTGGYSPLHF
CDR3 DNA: TGCGCCAGCAGCTTAACAACAGGGGGGTATTCACCCCTCCACTTT

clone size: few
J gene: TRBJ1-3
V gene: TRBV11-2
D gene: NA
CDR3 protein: CASSKGAHSGNTIYF
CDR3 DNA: TGTGCCAGCAGTAAAGGGGCCCACTCTGGAAACACCATATATTTT

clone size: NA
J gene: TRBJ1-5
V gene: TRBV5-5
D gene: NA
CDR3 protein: CASLDRGVWSNQPQHF
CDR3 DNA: TGTGCCAGCTTGGATCGGGGGGTATGGAGCAATCAGCCCCAGCATTTT

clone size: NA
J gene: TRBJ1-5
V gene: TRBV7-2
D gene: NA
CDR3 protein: CASSFNNQPQHF
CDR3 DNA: TGTGCCAGCAGCTTCAACAATCAGCCCCAGCATTTT

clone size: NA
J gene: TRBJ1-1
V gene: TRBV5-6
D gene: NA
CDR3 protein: CASSLVVGWSGTEAFF
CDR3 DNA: TGTGCCAGCAGCTTGGTAGTTGGATGGTCGGGCACTGAAGCTTTCTTT

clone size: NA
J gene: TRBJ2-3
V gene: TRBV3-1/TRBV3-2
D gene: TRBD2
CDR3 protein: CASSPGTTTQAQYF
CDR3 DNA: TGTGCCAGCAGCCCAGGGACTACCACACAGGCGCAGTATTTT

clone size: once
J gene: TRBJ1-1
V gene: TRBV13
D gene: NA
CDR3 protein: CASSLLDMNTEAFF
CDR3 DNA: TGTGCCAGCAGCTTGCTCGACATGAACACTGAAGCTTTCTTT

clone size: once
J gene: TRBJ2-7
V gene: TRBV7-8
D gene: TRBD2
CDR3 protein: CASRHSILAGSSYEQYF
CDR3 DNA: TGTGCCAGCAGACATAGCATACTAGCGGGGTCGTCCTACGAGCAGTACTTC

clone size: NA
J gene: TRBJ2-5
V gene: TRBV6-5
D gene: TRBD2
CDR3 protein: CASQGGSSQETQYF
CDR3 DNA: TGTGCCAGCCAAGGCGGGAGTTCCCAAGAGACCCAGTACTTC

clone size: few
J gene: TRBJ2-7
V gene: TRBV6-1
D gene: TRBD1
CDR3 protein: CASSEFVTGGNYEQYF
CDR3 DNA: TGTGCCAGCAGTGAATTCGTGACAGGGGGAAATTACGAGCAGTACTTC

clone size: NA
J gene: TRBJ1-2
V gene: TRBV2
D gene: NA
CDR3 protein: CASSESGASAGGYTF
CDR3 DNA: TGTGCCAGCAGTGAGTCCGGGGCCTCTGCGGGAGGCTACACCTTC

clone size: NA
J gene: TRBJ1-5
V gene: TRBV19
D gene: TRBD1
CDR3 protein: CASTPNDRDYQPQHF
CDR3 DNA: TGTGCCAGTACCCCCAACGACAGGGATTATCAGCCCCAGCATTTT

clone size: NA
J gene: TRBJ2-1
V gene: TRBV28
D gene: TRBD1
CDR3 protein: CAIRTGSYNEQFF
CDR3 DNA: TGTGCCATCCGGACAGGGTCCTACAATGAGCAGTTCTTC